The rows below give T cell receptor beta chains drawn from one sample of a study of ipilimumab plus nivolumab after autologous stem cell transplantation. Profiled with immunoSEQ multiplex PCR; TCRdb holds only in-frame clones, not every one. Of about 16,000 clones listed, over 60% are singletons. The sample consisted of PBMCs, taken in a trial of ipilimumab plus nivolumab as post-transplant consolidation. These receptors came from a male donor with diffuse large B-cell lymphoma. Each CDR3 is given with its conserved first and last residue. D genes are given only for firm matches. Only some rows state a clone size, as once, few, many or a class for expanded clones.

j_call v_call d_call clone_size cdr3_aa cdr3_nt
TRBJ2-3 TRBV5-1 TRBD2 NA CASSFRTSGSGDTQYF TGCGCCAGCAGCTTCCGGACTAGCGGGAGTGGTGATACGCAGTATTTT
TRBJ1-1 TRBV29-1 NA NA CSGEGGGSTEAFF TGCAGCGGGGAGGGTGGGGGTAGCACTGAAGCTTTCTTT
TRBJ1-6 TRBV4-2 NA NA CASSQDVTGGAPLHF TGTGCCAGCAGCCAAGATGTAACAGGAGGGGCACCCCTCCACTTT
TRBJ1-2 TRBV7-9 NA NA CASTPSDSSNYGYTF TGTGCCAGCACGCCCTCGGACAGCTCTAACTATGGCTACACCTTC
TRBJ1-4 TRBV28 NA few CASSKYGTRSEKLFF TGTGCCAGCAGCAAGTACGGGACAAGAAGTGAAAAACTGTTTTTT
TRBJ2-5 TRBV29-1 NA NA CSVKAQEETQYF TGCAGCGTCAAGGCCCAGGAGGAGACCCAGTACTTC
TRBJ2-7 TRBV30 TRBD2 NA CAWSVRGRAAYEQYF TGTGCCTGGAGTGTACGCGGGAGGGCCGCCTACGAGCAGTACTTC
TRBJ2-5 TRBV10-3 NA NA CAIKDTEMVQETQYF TGTGCCATCAAGGACACAGAAATGGTCCAAGAGACCCAGTACTTC
TRBJ2-7 TRBV30 NA few CAWMGVGSYEQYF TGTGCCTGGATGGGGGTGGGATCGTACGAGCAGTACTTC
TRBJ2-3 TRBV19 TRBD2 NA CASSIILAGVSRPGRDTQYF TGTGCCAGTAGTATTATACTAGCGGGGGTCTCTCGCCCGGGGCGTGATACGCAGTATTTT
TRBJ2-1 TRBV29-1 NA NA CSVEPPSGNLNEQFF TGCAGCGTTGAACCCCCATCAGGGAATCTCAATGAGCAGTTCTTC
TRBJ2-3 TRBV19 TRBD1 NA CASSMLTGGYSTDTQYF TGTGCCAGTAGTATGTTAACAGGGGGCTATAGCACAGATACGCAGTATTTT
TRBJ2-7 TRBV9 TRBD2 NA CASSPRVSGTAGEQYF TGTGCCAGCAGCCCCAGGGTTAGCGGGACTGCCGGGGAGCAGTACTTC
TRBJ2-5 TRBV14 NA few CASSQETLGKTQYF TGTGCCAGCAGCCAAGAAACACTCGGGAAGACCCAGTACTTC
TRBJ2-1 TRBV2 NA few CASLPAENNEQFF TGTGCCAGCCTTCCAGCGGAGAACAATGAGCAGTTCTTC
TRBJ2-2 TRBV7-3 NA NA CASSSGGSESGELFF TGTGCCAGCAGCTCGGGGGGCTCAGAGTCCGGGGAGCTGTTTTTT
TRBJ2-3 TRBV19 TRBD1 NA CASSIRDRDTQYF TGTGCCAGTAGTATTAGGGACAGGGATACGCAGTATTTT
TRBJ2-1 TRBV9 TRBD1 NA CASSARDSPYNEQFF TGTGCCAGCAGCGCCCGGGACAGCCCTTACAATGAGCAGTTCTTC
TRBJ2-1 TRBV28 NA few CASPSSYNEQFF TGTGCCAGCCCGTCCTCCTACAATGAGCAGTTCTTC
TRBJ2-3 TRBV27 NA few CASSLKMGDTQYF TGTGCCAGCAGTTTAAAAATGGGCGATACGCAGTATTTT
TRBJ2-1 TRBV7-3 NA NA CASSLLGTSYNEQFF TGTGCCAGCAGCTTACTGGGGACCTCCTACAATGAGCAGTTCTTC
TRBJ2-3 TRBV28 TRBD2 NA CASSLPGRVDTQYF TGTGCCAGCAGTTTGCCCGGGAGGGTAGATACGCAGTATTTT
TRBJ2-3 TRBV29-1 TRBD2 NA CSVETSAGGPDTQYF TGCAGCGTTGAGACGTCGGCGGGGGGGCCGGATACGCAGTATTTT
TRBJ2-2 TRBV7-9 NA NA CASSSRVPPGELFF TGTGCCAGCAGCTCCCGGGTCCCCCCCGGGGAGCTGTTTTTT
TRBJ2-7 TRBV11-2 NA NA CASSLGSGYEQYF TGTGCCAGCAGCTTAGGGAGCGGCTACGAGCAGTACTTC
TRBJ1-2 TRBV30 TRBD1 NA CAWSVKGAGGYTF TGTGCCTGGAGTGTGAAGGGGGCGGGTGGCTACACCTTC
TRBJ2-2 TRBV6-6 TRBD1 few CASSYRTGPGELFF TGTGCCAGCAGTTACCGGACAGGCCCCGGGGAGCTGTTTTTT
TRBJ2-2 TRBV7-3 NA few CASLPSGQMSGELFF TGTGCCAGCCTCCCCTCCGGTCAGATGTCGGGGGAGCTGTTTTTT
TRBJ1-1 TRBV7-8 NA NA CASSLAGPGLNTEAFF TGTGCCAGCAGCTTAGCGGGGCCAGGGTTGAACACTGAAGCTTTCTTT
TRBJ2-2 TRBV25-1 TRBD1 NA CASSELFGQGRDTGELFF TGTGCCAGCAGTGAATTATTCGGACAGGGCCGCGACACCGGGGAGCTGTTTTTT
TRBJ2-1 TRBV11-3 NA NA CASSFGTASNEQFF TGTGCCAGCAGCTTCGGGACGGCGAGTAATGAGCAGTTCTTC
TRBJ1-4 TRBV11-2 NA many CASSFRNEKLFF TGTGCCAGCAGCTTCAGAAATGAAAAACTGTTTTTT
TRBJ2-3 TRBV4-2 TRBD2 NA CASSQDFGGADTQYF TGTGCCAGCAGCCAAGATTTCGGGGGGGCAGATACGCAGTATTTT
TRBJ2-3 TRBV7-4 TRBD2 NA CASSRLAGSTDTQYF TGTGCCAGCAGCCGACTAGCGGGGTCCACAGATACGCAGTATTTT
TRBJ1-3 TRBV7-2 NA NA CATPVGGGGNTIYF TGTGCCACCCCCGTGGGGGGCGGTGGAAACACCATATATTTT
TRBJ2-3 TRBV5-5 TRBD2 NA CASSSWRGRGVTQYF TGTGCCAGCAGCTCTTGGAGGGGTCGGGGGGTTACGCAGTATTTT
TRBJ1-1 TRBV5-1 TRBD1 NA CASSSTGRGAFF TGCGCCAGCAGCTCGACAGGGAGAGGGGCTTTCTTT
TRBJ2-7 TRBV5-1 TRBD1 NA CASSSQGQDEQYF TGCGCCAGCAGTTCCCAGGGACAGGACGAGCAGTACTTC
TRBJ2-2 TRBV29-1 TRBD2 many CSALAGNTGELFF TGCAGCGCTTTAGCGGGAAACACCGGGGAGCTGTTTTTT
TRBJ2-1 TRBV19 TRBD2 few CASSTIAGVNEQFF TGTGCCAGTAGTACTATAGCGGGTGTGAATGAGCAGTTCTTC
TRBJ2-7 TRBV7-3 TRBD2 NA CASSPSPWREGRMVSYEQYF TGTGCCAGCAGCCCCTCTCCCTGGCGGGAGGGCCGTATGGTCTCCTACGAGCAGTACTTC
TRBJ2-5 TRBV18 NA NA CASSPLEGVETQYF TGTGCCAGCTCACCCCTGGAGGGAGTGGAGACCCAGTACTTC
TRBJ1-3 TRBV5-1 NA NA CASSLYLLGDFSGNTIYF TGCGCCAGCAGCTTGTACCTACTTGGGGACTTCAGTGGAAACACCATATATTTT
TRBJ1-4 TRBV11-3 TRBD1 NA CASSYDRGGEKLFF TGTGCCAGCAGTTACGACAGGGGGGGTGAAAAACTGTTTTTT
TRBJ2-7 TRBV13 NA NA CASSVRLGGYEQYF TGTGCCAGCAGCGTCAGACTAGGGGGGTACGAGCAGTACTTC
TRBJ2-5 TRBV6-1 NA few CASSLGTQYF TGTGCCAGCAGTTTGGGGACCCAGTACTTC
TRBJ2-1 TRBV7-2 TRBD2 NA CASRAGLGNEQFF TGTGCCAGCAGAGCGGGACTGGGCAATGAGCAGTTCTTC
TRBJ1-1 TRBV9 NA NA CASSVGGGGFNTEAFF TGTGCCAGCAGCGTAGGGGGCGGGGGTTTCAACACTGAAGCTTTCTTT
TRBJ1-1 TRBV5-4 NA NA CASSLEKTEAFF TGTGCCAGCAGCTTGGAAAAAACTGAAGCTTTCTTT
TRBJ2-5 TRBV7-2 NA NA CASSSWVTQYF TGTGCCAGCAGCTCTTGGGTGACCCAGTACTTC
TRBJ2-3 TRBV11-3 NA NA CASSWRSSSTDTQYF TGTGCCAGCAGCTGGAGAAGCTCTAGCACAGATACGCAGTATTTT
TRBJ2-2 TRBV5-1 TRBD2 NA CASRFLAGDIGELFF TGCGCCAGCAGATTTCTAGCGGGAGACATCGGGGAGCTGTTTTTT
TRBJ2-7 TRBV28 NA few CASSFLGRGYEQYF TGTGCCAGCAGTTTCCTAGGGAGAGGATACGAGCAGTACTTC